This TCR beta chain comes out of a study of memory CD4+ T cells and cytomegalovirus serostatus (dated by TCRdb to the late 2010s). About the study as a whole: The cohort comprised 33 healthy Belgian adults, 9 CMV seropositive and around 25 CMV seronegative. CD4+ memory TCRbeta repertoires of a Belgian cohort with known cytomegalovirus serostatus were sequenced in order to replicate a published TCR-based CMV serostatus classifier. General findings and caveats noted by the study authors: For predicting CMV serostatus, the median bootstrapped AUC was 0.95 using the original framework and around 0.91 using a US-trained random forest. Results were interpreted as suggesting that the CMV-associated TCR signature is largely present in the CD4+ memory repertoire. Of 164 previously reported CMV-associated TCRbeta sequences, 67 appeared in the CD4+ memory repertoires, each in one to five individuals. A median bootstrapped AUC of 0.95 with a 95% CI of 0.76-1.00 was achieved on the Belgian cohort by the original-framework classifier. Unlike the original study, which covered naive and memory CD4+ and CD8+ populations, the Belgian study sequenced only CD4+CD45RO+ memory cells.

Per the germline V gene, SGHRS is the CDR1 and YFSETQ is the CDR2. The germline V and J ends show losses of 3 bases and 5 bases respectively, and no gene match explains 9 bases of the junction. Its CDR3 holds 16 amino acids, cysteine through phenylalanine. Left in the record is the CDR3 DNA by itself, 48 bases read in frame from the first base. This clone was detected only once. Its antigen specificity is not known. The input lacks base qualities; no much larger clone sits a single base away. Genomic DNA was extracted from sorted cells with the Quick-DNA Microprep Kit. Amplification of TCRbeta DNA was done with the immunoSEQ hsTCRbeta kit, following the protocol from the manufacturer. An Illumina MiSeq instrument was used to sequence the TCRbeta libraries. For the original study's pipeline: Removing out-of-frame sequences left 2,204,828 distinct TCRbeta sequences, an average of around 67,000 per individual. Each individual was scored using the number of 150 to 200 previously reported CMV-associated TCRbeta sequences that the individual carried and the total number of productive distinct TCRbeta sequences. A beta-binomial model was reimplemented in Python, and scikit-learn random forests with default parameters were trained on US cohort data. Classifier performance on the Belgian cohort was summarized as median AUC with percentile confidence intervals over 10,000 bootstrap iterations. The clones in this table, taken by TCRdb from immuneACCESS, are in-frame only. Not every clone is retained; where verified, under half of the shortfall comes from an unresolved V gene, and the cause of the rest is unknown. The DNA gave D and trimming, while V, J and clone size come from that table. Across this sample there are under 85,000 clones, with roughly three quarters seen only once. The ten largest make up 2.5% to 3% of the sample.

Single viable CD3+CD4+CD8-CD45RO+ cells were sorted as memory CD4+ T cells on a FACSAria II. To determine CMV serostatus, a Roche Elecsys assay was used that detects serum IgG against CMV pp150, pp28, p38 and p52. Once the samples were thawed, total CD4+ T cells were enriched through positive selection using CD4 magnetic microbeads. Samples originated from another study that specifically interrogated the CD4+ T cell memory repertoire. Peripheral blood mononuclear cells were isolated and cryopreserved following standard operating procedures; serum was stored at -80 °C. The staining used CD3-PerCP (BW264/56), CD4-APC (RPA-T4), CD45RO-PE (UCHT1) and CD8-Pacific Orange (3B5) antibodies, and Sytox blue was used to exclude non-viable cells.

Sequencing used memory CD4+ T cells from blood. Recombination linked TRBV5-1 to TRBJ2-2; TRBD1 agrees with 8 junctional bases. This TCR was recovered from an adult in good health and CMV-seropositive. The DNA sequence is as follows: TGCGCCAGCAGCTCTCCTCAGGGGGCTGGTACCGGGGAGCTGTTTTTT. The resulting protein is CASSSPQGAGTGELFF. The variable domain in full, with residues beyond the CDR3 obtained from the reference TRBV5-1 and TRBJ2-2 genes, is KAGVTQTPRYLIKTRGQQVTLSCSPISGHRSVSWYQQTPGQGLQFLFEYFSETQRNKGNFPGRFSGRQFSNSRSEMNVSTLELGDSALYLCASSSPQGAGTGELFFGEGSRLTVL.